What follows is one T cell receptor (beta chain) and its context. V was trimmed by 3 bases and J by 3 bases, leaving 11 bases between them. The CDR3 has 13 residues. Per germline, CDR1 SQVTM and CDR2 ANQGSEA. The entry originates in a study of graft-versus-host responses after intestinal transplantation. Measured with immunoSEQ multiplex PCR; TCRdb has only the in-frame clones, and not every one. The repertoire includes just over 20,000 clones, 85% to 90% of them detected once, and 5.1% sits in the top ten. The chain is built from TRBV29-1 and TRBJ1-1; TRBD1 is a possible D gene (5 bases). The sequencing here drew on PBMCs, taken 65 to 70 days after intestinal transplantation. The sequence was obtained from a human patient who received an intestinal transplant, so some T cells may come from the graft donor. CDR3 DNA: TGCAGCGTTGACCGGGGCACGGACACTGAAGCTTTCTTT. It specifies CSVDRGTDTEAFF.